The next 3 T cell receptor beta chains were all read from a single sample in a study of blood T cell repertoires in COVID-19. Only in-frame clones appear in the TCRdb table, and some are missing; sequencing was by immunoSEQ multiplex PCR. The sample has roughly 74,000 clones, about 89% seen once. Sequencing input: PBMCs or T cells enriched from blood (not recorded which). The receptor set was obtained from a woman in her forties or fifties with acute COVID-19.

The gene calls are TRBV7-8 and TRBJ1-4; unclear D gene. Germline V gene data show CDR1 as SGHVS and CDR2 as FQNEAQ. V gave up 5 bases and J gave up 2 bases, with 12 bases separating them. The CDR3 covers 15 residues. CDR3 sequence reads: CASSLRSGTNEKLFF. The DNA of the CDR3 is TGTGCCAGCAGCCTCCGGAGTGGGACTAATGAAAAACTGTTTTTT.

The table lists this clone with a count of one. This chain links TRBV15 with TRBJ1-5; 7 positions match TRBD1. The CDR3 has 15 residues. Per the germline V gene, CDR1 is LNHNV and CDR2 is YYDKDF (reference sequence). The trim removed 0 bases at V and 1 base at J, leaving 0 bases unmatched. For the CDR3, the DNA is TGTGCCACCAGCAGAGAACAGGGGAGCAATCAGCCCCAGCATTTT. Translating gives CATSREQGSNQPQHF.

The genes are TRBV5-1 and TRBJ1-1; a weak D match, TRBD1 (6 bases). Looked up from germline, CDR1 is SGHRS and CDR2 is YFSETQ. The CDR3 has 15 amino acids. Trimming pared 4 bases from V and 4 bases from J, leaving 17 bases between. CDR3 sequence (DNA): TGCGCCAGCAGCACAACCGGACAGAAACTCACTGAAGCTTTCTTT. It encodes CASSTTGQKLTEAFF.